The clone carrying this TCR beta chain showed up just a few times. Germline V CDR1 and CDR2: LNHDA, SQIVND (reference sequence). The length of the CDR3 is 14 residues. The germline V and J ends were trimmed by 5 bases and 2 bases, with 12 bases remaining between them. This record belongs to a study of blood T cell repertoires in COVID-19. At the level of the study: The study drew acute and convalescent COVID-19 samples from the United States, Italy and Spain. PBMCs, B-cell-depleted T cells, or T cells provided the cDNA or gDNA that made up the material.

Original processing notes: Estimation of nucleated cell counts was performed using reference gene primer amplification. Here immunoSEQ multiplex PCR was the method, and the copy in TCRdb shows in-frame clones only, minus some. V and J calls and clone size are given by that table; D and trimming were obtained from the DNA. The sample yields around 160,000 clones, roughly four fifths seen once. The V and J genes are TRBV19 and TRBJ1-1, with D tentatively TRBD1 (5 bases). The sequenced sample was peripheral blood. The receptor's source is a human donor in a cohort sampled during active COVID-19. This chain's CDR3 is CASSPGLSNTEAFF. The CDR3 DNA follows: TGTGCCAGTAGTCCGGGACTAAGTAACACTGAAGCTTTCTTT. The entire variable domain, with the rest obtained from reference TRBV19 and TRBJ1-1, is as follows: DGGITQSPKYLFRKEGQNVTLSCEQNLNHDAMYWYRQDPGQGLRLIYYSQIVNDFQKGDIAEGYSVSREKKESFPLTVTSAQKNPTAFYLCASSPGLSNTEAFFGQGTRLTVV.